The 17 T cell receptor beta chains below were found in one sample sequenced in a study of shared clonotypes between healthy human individuals (dated by TCRdb to about 2020). CD8 naive samples consisted of CD45RO-negative cells that were positively selected for CCR7, yielding a CD45RA+CCR7+ population without TemRA cells. Libraries were built with the immunoSEQ multiplex PCR assay. Here the immuneACCESS table is served through TCRdb, limited to in-frame sequences with V and J called. Missing clones are a known gap in these copies; in checked studies unresolved V genes cover under half, and the rest lacks a known reason. Within this sample are 2 million or so clones, with about 94% of them counted one time only. About 1.1% of the sample is held by the ten biggest clonotypes. Sequenced input: naive CD8+ T cells sorted from blood. The cell subset or site label of this sample denotes: CD45RA+CCR7+. The receptors derive from a man aged 18-30 years in good health.

The gene calls are TRBV4-1 and TRBJ2-7, with D possibly TRBD2 on 6 matching bases. The CDR3 has 13 residues. Germline assignment: CDR1 MGHRA and CDR2 YSYEKL. Trimming shortened V by 5 bases and J by 4 bases, and 12 bases separated the two germline ends. The CDR3: CASSSEGRYEQYF. CDR3 nucleotide sequence: TGCGCCAGCAGCTCGGAGGGCCGATACGAGCAGTACTTC.

J is TRBJ2-5 and V is TRBV4-3; D gene ambiguous. This CDR3 is 13 amino acids long. Germline CDR1 LGHNA, CDR2 YSLEER. Trimming took 1 base from V and 5 from J, leaving 8 bases between them. The CDR3 protein is CASSQGVTETQYF. CDR3 DNA sequence: TGCGCCAGCAGCCAAGGGGTTACTGAGACCCAGTACTTC.

This chain joins TRBV6-1 and TRBJ2-7; weak D call: TRBD1 (5 bases). V was shortened by 0 bases and J by 3 bases, with 12 bases between the two germline ends. The germline gives CDR1 MNHNS, CDR2 SASEGT. There are 15 residues in the CDR3. CDR3 sequence: CASSEAGQGFYEQYF. CDR3 nucleotide sequence: TGTGCCAGCAGTGAAGCGGGGCAGGGTTTCTACGAGCAGTACTTC.

V is TRBV4-1 and J is TRBJ1-4, with D possibly matching TRBD1 (5 bases). Germline V gene data show CDR1 as MGHRA and CDR2 as YSYEKL. V was cut by 0 bases and J by 2 bases, with 10 bases left in between. The CDR3 spans 16 residues. DNA for the CDR3: TGCGCCAGCAGCCAAGATCTCGAGGGGACTAATGAAAAACTGTTTTTT. This codes for CASSQDLEGTNEKLFF.

The rearrangement uses TRBV19 and TRBJ2-1; perhaps TRBD1 as D (5 bases). V gave up 5 bases and J gave up 9 bases, with 17 bases separating them. The CDR3 has 14 residues. From germline, CDR1 is LNHDA and CDR2 SQIVND (reference sequence). The chain's CDR3 is CASSLDEEQGEQFF. The CDR3 bases are TGTGCCAGTAGTCTGGATGAGGAGCAGGGTGAGCAGTTCTTC.

The chain has TRBV5-8 and TRBJ2-7; D is tentatively TRBD1 or TRBD2 (5 bases each). The V gene lost 4 bases and the J gene lost 9 bases, with 17 bases spanning the gap. Germline V lookup: CDR1 SGHTS, CDR2 YDEGEE. The CDR3 length is 13 residues. The CDR3 region has the DNA TGTGCCAGCAGCCCCTGGGGGTTGACAGCGCAGTACTTC. Its protein is CASSPWGLTAQYF. The complete variable domain, with remaining parts taken from reference TRBV5-8 and TRBJ2-7, reads EAGVTQSPTHLIKTRGQQATLRCSPISGHTSVYWYQQALGLGLQFLLWYDEGEERNRGNFPPRFSGRQFPNYSSELNVNALELEDSALYLCASSPWGLTAQYFGPGTRLTVT.

CDR3 bases: TGCGCCAGCAGCCAAGTTGGACAGGGGGAATCACCCCTCCACTTT. Amino acid sequence: CASSQVGQGESPLHF. V usage is TRBV4-1 and J usage is TRBJ1-6, with 10 nucleotides matching TRBD1. V dropped 1 base and J dropped 10; count of bases not matched to a gene: 4. Germline values: CDR1 MGHRA, CDR2 YSYEKL. This CDR3 has 15 amino acids.

This chain connects TRBV7-6 to TRBJ2-1, with D tentatively TRBD1 (5 bases). V was shortened by 5 bases and J by 8 bases, with 13 bases between the two germline ends. CDR3 length: 13 residues. Germline lookup yields CDR1 SGHVS and CDR2 FNYEAQ. CDR3 in DNA: TGTGCCAGCAGCCAGGGCCCGCTGGATGAGCAGTTCTTC. This sequence encodes CASSQGPLDEQFF.

The V call is TRBV19, the J call TRBJ2-5, with 8 bases matching TRBD2. Germline CDR1 LNHDA, CDR2 SQIVND (reference sequence). V shed 5 bases, J shed 5 bases, and the junction held 7 bases outside the gene matches. This CDR3 is 14 amino acids long. CDR3 nucleotides: TGTGCCAGTAGTCCGGAACTAGCGGCGGAGACCCAGTACTTC. It yields the protein CASSPELAAETQYF.

To note about this clone: Other nucleotide sequences in the sample specify the same CDR3. This chain links TRBV27 with TRBJ2-7; no clear D gene. Trimming shortened V by 3 bases and J by 2 bases, and 8 bases separated the two germline ends. Germline CDR1 and CDR2: MNHEY and SMNVEV (reference sequence). The CDR3 runs to 13 residues. The CDR3 sequence is CASSLGVAYEQYF. The DNA for the CDR3 is TGTGCCAGCAGTTTGGGTGTAGCCTACGAGCAGTACTTC.

V gene TRBV4-3 combines with J gene TRBJ1-1; a weak D match, TRBD1 (6 bases). In germline, CDR1 is LGHNA, CDR2 YSLEER. Trimming shortened V by 4 bases and J by 1 base, and 13 bases separated the two germline ends. The CDR3 covers 15 residues. CDR3 residues: CASSPDGTPNTEAFF. The CDR3 coding sequence is TGCGCCAGCAGCCCTGACGGGACACCGAACACTGAAGCTTTCTTT.

A single count supports this clone. CDR3 region: CASSYIQTQYF. DNA of the CDR3: TGTGCCAGCAGTTACATACAGACCCAGTACTTC. The chain couples TRBV6-1 to TRBJ2-5; D is uncertain. Germline V gene sequence: CDR1 MNHNS, CDR2 SASEGT. The CDR3 length is 11 residues. Deletions cut 5 bases from V and 6 bases from J, with 7 bases between.

This clone was seen just once. The J gene is TRBJ1-2, the V gene TRBV4-3, with D perhaps matching TRBD1 (6 bases). CDR1 LGHNA and CDR2 YSLEER come from the germline V gene. V lost 0 bases to trimming and J lost 3 bases, with 11 bases between them. The CDR3 spans 15 residues. This CDR3 reads CASSQDPAGDYGYTF. For the CDR3, the DNA is TGCGCCAGCAGCCAAGATCCGGCAGGGGACTATGGCTACACCTTC.

The chain joins TRBV7-8 to TRBJ2-7, with TRBD1 matching over 8 bases. V dropped 2 bases and J dropped 5; count of bases not matched to a gene: 11. This CDR3 has 16 residues. Germline lookup yields CDR1 SGHVS and CDR2 FQNEAQ. The CDR3 DNA is TGTGCCAGCAGCTTACGTCCCGGACAGGGTTTACACGAGCAGTACTTC. This sequence encodes CASSLRPGQGLHEQYF.

This clone was recorded once. The V and J genes are TRBV5-1 and TRBJ1-1; the D is unclear. Germline values: CDR1 SGHRS, CDR2 YFSETQ. V was trimmed by 1 base and J by 3 bases, leaving 7 bases between them. The CDR3 is made up of 13 amino acids. The CDR3 DNA follows: TGCGCCAGCAGCTTGTACGGTGACACTGAAGCTTTCTTT. Protein sequence: CASSLYGDTEAFF.

With regard to this clone: One base away lies a much larger clone, so this may be a sequencing read error. The CDR3 loop is CASSSGDTEAFF. The CDR3 DNA reads as TGTGCCAGCAGCTCAGGGGACACTGAAGCTTTCTTT. V is TRBV11-3 and J is TRBJ1-1; tentatively, D is TRBD1 (6 bases). This CDR3 spans 12 amino acids. Per the germline V gene, CDR1 is SGHNT and CDR2 is YENEEA. Trimming stripped 4 bases from V and 3 bases from J, with 6 bases between.

This clone was counted a single time. The V and J genes are TRBV9 and TRBJ2-2; D uncertain. CDR3 length: 11 amino acids. V was clipped by 2 bases and J by 11 bases, with 7 bases between them. Germline CDR1 is SGDLS and CDR2 is YYNGEE. The chain's CDR3 is CASSVGSELFF. CDR3 DNA: TGTGCCAGCAGCGTGGGATCCGAGCTGTTTTTT.